This entry lists 17 T cell receptor beta chains sequenced from one sample in a study of neoadjuvant nivolumab and ipilimumab in lung cancer. Sequencing was performed with immunoSEQ multiplex PCR; in TCRdb, only in-frame clones are kept and a portion is missing. The sample lists roughly 32,000 clones; 92% were seen once. Sequencing used peripheral blood, obtained after neoadjuvant nivolumab, alone or with ipilimumab, at or shortly before surgery. The receptor source for this set is an adult with non-small cell lung cancer.

The chain uses TRBV28 and TRBJ2-3; perhaps TRBD2 as D (6 bases). Trimming took 3 bases from V and 3 from J, leaving 22 bases between them. Germline lookup yields CDR1 MDHEN and CDR2 SYDVKM. The CDR3 sequence is 18 residues long. The CDR3 DNA reads as TGTGCCAGCAGTTTGAGATCCTCCTGGACTACCTATACAGATACGCAGTATTTT. This encodes CASSLRSSWTTYTDTQYF.

This clone was observed a few times. The chain couples TRBV13 to TRBJ2-3, with a tentative D call TRBD1 (6 bases). Trimming took 5 bases from V and 4 from J, leaving 16 bases between them. Germline assignment: CDR1 PRHDT and CDR2 FYEKMQ (reference sequence). The CDR3 runs to 15 residues. CDR3 residues: CASSLRVQGSDTQYF. The CDR3, as DNA: TGTGCCAGCAGCCTACGAGTACAGGGTTCAGATACGCAGTATTTT.

The chain employs TRBV6-1 and TRBJ1-5; 10 bases are shared with TRBD1. CDR3 length equals 14 residues. Trimming took 6 bases from V and 5 from J; bases not matched to a gene: 4. Germline V lookup: CDR1 MNHNS, CDR2 SASEGT. Here the CDR3 reads CASRLDRGDQPQHF. In DNA, the CDR3 is TGTGCCAGCAGGCTGGACAGGGGGGATCAGCCCCAGCATTTT.

V and J are TRBV27 and TRBJ2-7, with 8 bases identical to TRBD1. J was trimmed by 4 bases and V by 5 bases; bases with no gene match: 7. CDR3 length: 14 residues. The germline CDR1 and CDR2 sequences are MNHEY and SMNVEV (reference sequence). The CDR3 sequence is CASSAQGGTYEQYF. The CDR3 DNA reads TGTGCCAGCAGTGCACAGGGGGGAACGTACGAGCAGTACTTC.

V gene TRBV19 combines with J gene TRBJ1-3; D is perhaps TRBD1 (5 bases). Germline CDR1 LNHDA, CDR2 SQIVND (reference sequence). This CDR3 contains 16 residues. The V end lost 3 bases, the J end lost 1 base, and 13 bases lay between the germline ends. This chain's CDR3 is CASSMMTVRSGNTIYF. CDR3 DNA: TGTGCCAGTAGTATGATGACAGTTCGATCTGGAAACACCATATATTTT.

By share of the sample, this clone is medium-sized. J is TRBJ2-2 and V is TRBV6-1; maybe TRBD1 (5 bases). Trimming shortened V by 3 bases and J by 3 bases, and 5 bases separated the two germline ends. The CDR3 is 13 amino acids. The V gene's germline CDR1 is MNHNS and CDR2 SASEGT. As DNA, the CDR3 is TGTGCCAGCAGTGACAGGGACACCGGGGAGCTGTTTTTT. This encodes CASSDRDTGELFF.

The chain couples TRBV18 to TRBJ1-4, with D uncertain. Trimming pared 0 bases from V and 3 bases from J, leaving 5 bases between. The CDR3 is made up of 14 amino acids. From germline, CDR1 is KGHSH and CDR2 LQKENI. The CDR3 sequence: CASSPPMSNEKLFF. In DNA form, the CDR3 reads TGTGCCAGCTCACCACCGATGTCTAATGAAAAACTGTTTTTT.

The V gene is TRBV6-1, the J gene TRBJ2-7; unclear D gene. The CDR3 is 15 residues long. Germline assignment: CDR1 MNHNS and CDR2 SASEGT. The V end was cut by 3 bases, the J end by 3 bases, with 15 bases between. DNA for the CDR3: TGTGCCAGCAGTGAGGGCTGGGTCGAAGGCTACGAGCAGTACTTC. Translated, it gives CASSEGWVEGYEQYF.

This chain uses TRBV5-1 with TRBJ1-1, with TRBD1 matching 7 bases. V gave up 4 bases and J gave up 10 bases; unmatched junction bases: 10. The CDR3 extends over 13 amino acids. CDR1 SGHRS and CDR2 YFSETQ come from the germline V gene. CDR3 in amino acids: CASSLTGSAGAFF. The CDR3 coding sequence is TGCGCCAGCAGCCTGACAGGGTCCGCGGGAGCTTTCTTT.

The genes are TRBV5-4 and TRBJ2-3; 11 bases line up with TRBD2. V trimming: 3 bases; J trimming: 0 bases; junction bases outside the gene matches: 0. This CDR3 has 15 residues. Germline lookup yields CDR1 SGHNT and CDR2 YYREEE (reference sequence). The DNA for the CDR3 is TGTGCCAGCAGCTGGACTAGCGGGAGCACAGATACGCAGTATTTT. Protein sequence: CASSWTSGSTDTQYF.

The gene calls are TRBV11-2 and TRBJ1-1, with D perhaps matching TRBD1 (5 bases). CDR1 is SGHAT and CDR2 is FQNNGV in the germline V gene. The CDR3 is made up of 13 amino acids. Trimming left V 3 bases short and J 7 bases short, with 12 bases between. CDR3 protein: CASSLGGGFEAFF. CDR3 coding DNA: TGTGCCAGCAGCTTGGGGGGGGGTTTTGAAGCTTTCTTT.

V usage is TRBV10-3 and J usage is TRBJ2-2, with 14 bases that match TRBD2. V lost 0 bases to trimming and J lost 7 bases; unmatched junction nucleotides: 1. The CDR3 covers 16 residues. Germline V CDR1 and CDR2: ENHRY, SYGVKD. CDR3 sequence (DNA): TGTGCCATCAGTGAGTCCGGACTAGCGGGAGGCGGGGAGCTGTTTTTT. Translated, it gives CAISESGLAGGGELFF.

Turning to this clone: Additional DNA sequences in this sample encode the identical CDR3. The chain has TRBV29-1 and TRBJ2-3, with D unresolved. Trimming removed 3 bases at V and 5 bases at J, with 6 bases between. Germline V CDR1 and CDR2: SQVTM, ANQGSEA. CDR3 length equals 11 residues. For the CDR3, the DNA is TGCAGCGTTGATTCGGGAGATACGCAGTATTTT. This codes for CSVDSGDTQYF.

This rearrangement joins TRBV5-1 to TRBJ2-4, with unresolved D. This CDR3 spans 14 amino acids. The V end lost 4 bases, the J end lost 3 bases, and 11 bases lay between the germline ends. In germline, CDR1 is SGHRS, CDR2 YFSETQ. The CDR3: CASSPAGYKNIQYF. CDR3 DNA sequence: TGCGCCAGCAGCCCGGCCGGATACAAAAACATTCAGTACTTC.

This sequence joins TRBV5-1 and TRBJ2-1; the match to TRBD2 covers 11 bases. This CDR3 has 15 amino acids. The germline V gene has CDR1 SGHRS and CDR2 YFSETQ. The V segment lost 4 bases and the J segment 5 bases; nucleotides outside the gene matches: 5. CDR3 nucleotides: TGCGCCAGCAGCAACCTAGCGGGGGGTAACAATGAGCAGTTCTTC. This sequence encodes CASSNLAGGNNEQFF. The full variable domain, with the rest looked up from reference TRBV5-1 and TRBJ2-1, is KAGVTQTPRYLIKTRGQQVTLSCSPISGHRSVSWYQQTPGQGLQFLFEYFSETQRNKGNFPGRFSGRQFSNSRSEMNVSTLELGDSALYLCASSNLAGGNNEQFFGPGTRLTVL.

This sequence joins TRBV7-9 and TRBJ2-5; 7 bases agree with TRBD2. V was clipped by 10 bases and J by 1 base; unmatched bases: 12. CDR1 and CDR2 (germline): SEHNR, FQNEAQ (reference sequence). CDR3 length equals 15 residues. The CDR3 region has the DNA TGTGCCACTGAGGAGGGCGGGAGTATCCAAGAGACCCAGTACTTC. It specifies CATEEGGSIQETQYF.

This clone appeared a single time. The V and J genes are TRBV7-9 and TRBJ1-1; D gene ambiguous. The germline V gene encodes CDR1 SEHNR and CDR2 FQNEAQ (reference sequence). The CDR3 is made up of 16 amino acids. Trimming left V 4 bases short and J 0 bases short, with 15 bases between. DNA of the CDR3: TGTGCCAGCAGCTCCTCGACGACAACCATGAACACTGAAGCTTTCTTT. It is translated as CASSSSTTTMNTEAFF. Using reference TRBV7-9 and TRBJ1-1 for the parts outside the CDR3, the full variable domain is DTGVSQNPRHKITKRGQNVTFRCDPISEHNRLYWYRQTLGQGPEFLTYFQNEAQLEKSRLLSDRFSAERPKGSFSTLEIQRTEQGDSAMYLCASSSSTTTMNTEAFFGQGTRLTVV.